The next 3 T cell receptor beta chains were all read from a single sample in a study of blood T cells in healthy people across ages. With a J-beta primer mix and a sample-barcoded 5' primer, a second PCR ran 7 to 11 cycles. In TCRdb, the 5' RACE reads were re-called with MiXCR into one record per CDR3 protein. This table has 890,000 or so distinct CDR3 sequences, under 80% appearing once. Sample: blood. The receptors originated from a man younger than 45 in good health.

This clonotype turned up a few times. This chain's CDR3 is CSVESQASYEQYF. The CDR3 DNA sequence: TGCAGCGTTGAAAGTCAGGCGTCCTACGAGCAGTACTTC. This chain links TRBV29-1 with TRBJ2-7; no clear D gene. Germline V CDR1 and CDR2: SQVTM, ANQGSEA. The V end was cut by 2 bases, the J end by 1 base, with 9 bases between. The CDR3 is 13 amino acids.

This clonotype has just one count. The CDR3 sequence is CASSLARTGSYEQYF. The CDR3, as DNA: TGCGCCAGCAGCTTGGCCCGGACAGGGTCCTACGAGCAGTACTTC. The chain is built from TRBV5-1 and TRBJ2-7; 8 positions agree with TRBD1. The CDR3 loop spans 15 amino acids. The V gene end was trimmed by 0 bases and the J gene end by 1 base; junction bases not matched to a gene: 3. Germline CDR1 SGHRS, CDR2 YFSETQ.

The sample holds a few counts of this clonotype. CDR3 amino acids: CSARGDGNQPQHF. DNA for the CDR3: TGCAGTGCTAGAGGGGACGGTAATCAGCCCCAGCATTTT. The rearrangement uses TRBV20-1 and TRBJ1-5; TRBD1 might be the D (5 bases). From germline, CDR1 is DFQATT and CDR2 SNEGSKA (reference sequence). This CDR3 region has 13 residues. The V end lost 1 base, the J end lost 4 bases, and 8 bases lay between the germline ends.